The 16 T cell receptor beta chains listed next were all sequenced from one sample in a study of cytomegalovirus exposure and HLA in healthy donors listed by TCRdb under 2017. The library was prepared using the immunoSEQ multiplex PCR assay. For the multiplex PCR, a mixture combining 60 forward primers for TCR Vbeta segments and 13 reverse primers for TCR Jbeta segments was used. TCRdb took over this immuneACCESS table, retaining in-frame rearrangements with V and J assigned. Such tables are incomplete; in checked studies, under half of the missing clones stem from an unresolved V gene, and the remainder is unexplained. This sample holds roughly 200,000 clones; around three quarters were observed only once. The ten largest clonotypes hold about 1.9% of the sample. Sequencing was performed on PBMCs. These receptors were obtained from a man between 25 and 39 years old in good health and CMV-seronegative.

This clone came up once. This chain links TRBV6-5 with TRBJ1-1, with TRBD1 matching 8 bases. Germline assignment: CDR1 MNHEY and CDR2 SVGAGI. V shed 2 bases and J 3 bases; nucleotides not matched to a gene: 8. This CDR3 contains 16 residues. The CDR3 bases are TGTGCCAGCAGTTACCTCGGAGCAGGGGGCCACACTGAAGCTTTCTTT. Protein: CASSYLGAGGHTEAFF.

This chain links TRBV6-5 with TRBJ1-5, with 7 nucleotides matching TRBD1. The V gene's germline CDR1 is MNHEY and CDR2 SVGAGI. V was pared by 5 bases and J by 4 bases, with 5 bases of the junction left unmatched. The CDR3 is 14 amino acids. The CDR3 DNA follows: TGTGCCAGCAGTCAGTCGACAGGGAATCAGCCCCAGCATTTT. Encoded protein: CASSQSTGNQPQHF.

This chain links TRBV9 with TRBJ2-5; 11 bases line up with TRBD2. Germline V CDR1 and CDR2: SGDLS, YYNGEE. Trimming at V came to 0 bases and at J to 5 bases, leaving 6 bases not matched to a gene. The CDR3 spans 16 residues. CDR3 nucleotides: TGTGCCAGCAGCGTAGCTACTAGCGGGAGATGGGAGACCCAGTACTTC. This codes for CASSVATSGRWETQYF.

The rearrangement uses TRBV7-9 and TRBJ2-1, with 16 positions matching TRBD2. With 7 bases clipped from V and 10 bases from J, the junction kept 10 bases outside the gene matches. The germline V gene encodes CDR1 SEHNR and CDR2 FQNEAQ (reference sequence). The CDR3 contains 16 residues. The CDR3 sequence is CASTPGTSGRAWEQFF. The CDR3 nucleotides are TGTGCCAGCACCCCGGGGACTAGCGGGAGGGCCTGGGAGCAGTTCTTC.

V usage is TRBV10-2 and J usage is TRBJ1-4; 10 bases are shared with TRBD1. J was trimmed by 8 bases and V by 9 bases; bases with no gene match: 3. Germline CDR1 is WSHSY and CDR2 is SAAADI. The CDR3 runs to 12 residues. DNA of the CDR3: TGCGCCAGTGGACAGGGGGGGGAAAAACTGTTTTTT. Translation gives CASGQGGEKLFF.

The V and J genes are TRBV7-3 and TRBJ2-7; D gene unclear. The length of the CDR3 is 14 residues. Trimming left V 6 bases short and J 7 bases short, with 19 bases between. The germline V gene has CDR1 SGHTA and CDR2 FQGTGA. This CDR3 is CASRGPSDPEEQYF. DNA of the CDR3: TGTGCCAGCAGGGGCCCCTCTGACCCCGAGGAGCAGTACTTC.

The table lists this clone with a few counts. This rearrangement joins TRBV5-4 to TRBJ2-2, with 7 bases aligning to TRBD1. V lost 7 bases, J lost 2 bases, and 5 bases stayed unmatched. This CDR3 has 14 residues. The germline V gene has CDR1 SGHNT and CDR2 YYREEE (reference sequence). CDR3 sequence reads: CASQGDSNTGELFF. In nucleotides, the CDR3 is TGTGCCAGCCAGGGGGACAGCAACACCGGGGAGCTGTTTTTT.

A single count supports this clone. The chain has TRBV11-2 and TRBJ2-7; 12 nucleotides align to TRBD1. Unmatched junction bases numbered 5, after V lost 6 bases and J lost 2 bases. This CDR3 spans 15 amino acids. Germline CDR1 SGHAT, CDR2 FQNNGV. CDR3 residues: CASRNRDRGPYEQYF. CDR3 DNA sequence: TGTGCCAGCAGGAACCGGGACAGGGGGCCCTACGAGCAGTACTTC.

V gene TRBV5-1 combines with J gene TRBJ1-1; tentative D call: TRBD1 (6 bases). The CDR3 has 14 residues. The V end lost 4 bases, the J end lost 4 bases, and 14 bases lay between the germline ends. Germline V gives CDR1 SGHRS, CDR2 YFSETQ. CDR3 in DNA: TGCGCCAGCAGCCCCGGGACACCAGTCACTGAAGCTTTCTTT. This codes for CASSPGTPVTEAFF.

The DNA for the CDR3 is TGTGCCAGCAGCGTCGGACAGGGGACCCCCCTTTCCTACGAGCAGTACTTC. Its protein product is CASSVGQGTPLSYEQYF. The chain couples TRBV9 to TRBJ2-7; 9 nucleotides match TRBD1. V trimming: 2 bases; J trimming: 1 base; junction bases outside the gene matches: 10. The V gene's germline CDR1 is SGDLS and CDR2 YYNGEE. There are 17 residues in the CDR3.

CDR3 bases: TGTGCCAGTAGTATACTAGCGGCCCCCTACGAGCAGTACTTC. This encodes CASSILAAPYEQYF. The genes are TRBV19 and TRBJ2-7; TRBD2 matches 7 bases. Germline CDR1 LNHDA, CDR2 SQIVND (reference sequence). The CDR3 runs 14 residues. Trimming at V came to 2 bases and at J to 2 bases, leaving 3 bases not matched to a gene. Full variable domain (rest looked up from reference TRBV19 and TRBJ2-7): DGGITQSPKYLFRKEGQNVTLSCEQNLNHDAMYWYRQDPGQGLRLIYYSQIVNDFQKGDIAEGYSVSREKKESFPLTVTSAQKNPTAFYLCASSILAAPYEQYFGPGTRLTVT.

The CDR3, as DNA: TGCGCCAGCAGCGCCGAGGACAGACCCACCGGGGAGCTGTTTTTT. Encoded protein: CASSAEDRPTGELFF. This chain uses TRBV5-1 with TRBJ2-2, with TRBD1 as a possible D gene (6 bases). The germline gives CDR1 SGHRS, CDR2 YFSETQ. V was pared by 4 bases and J by 4 bases, with 14 bases between. The CDR3 sequence is 15 residues long.

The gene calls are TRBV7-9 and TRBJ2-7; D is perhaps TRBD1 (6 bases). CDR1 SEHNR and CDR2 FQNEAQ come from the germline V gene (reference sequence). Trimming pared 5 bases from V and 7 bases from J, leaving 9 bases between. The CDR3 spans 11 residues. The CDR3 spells CASSHQGEQYF. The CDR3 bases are TGTGCCAGCAGCCATCAGGGGGAGCAGTACTTC.

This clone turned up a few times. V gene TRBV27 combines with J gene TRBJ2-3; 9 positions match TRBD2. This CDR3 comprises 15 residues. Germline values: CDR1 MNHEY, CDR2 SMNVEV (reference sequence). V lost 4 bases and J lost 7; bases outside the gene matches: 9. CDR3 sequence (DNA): TGTGCCAGCAGTTCCGCGCGGGAGGGCCGGTATACGCAGTATTTT. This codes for CASSSAREGRYTQYF.

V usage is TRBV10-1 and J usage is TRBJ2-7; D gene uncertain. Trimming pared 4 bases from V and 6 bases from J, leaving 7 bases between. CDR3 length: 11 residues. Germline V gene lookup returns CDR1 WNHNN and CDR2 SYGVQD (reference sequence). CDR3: CASSGFGEQYF. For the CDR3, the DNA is TGCGCCAGCAGTGGATTCGGCGAGCAGTACTTC.

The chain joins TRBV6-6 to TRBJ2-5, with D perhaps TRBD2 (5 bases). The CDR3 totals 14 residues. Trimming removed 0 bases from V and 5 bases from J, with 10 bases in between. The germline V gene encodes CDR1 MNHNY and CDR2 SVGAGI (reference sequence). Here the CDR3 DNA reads TGTGCCAGCAGTTACTCCGAGGGCGGGGAGACCCAGTACTTC. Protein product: CASSYSEGGETQYF.